These 17 T cell receptor beta chains share one sample of origin, sequenced in a study of OX40 agonist ivuxolimab in advanced cancers. TCRdb keeps only in-frame clones here, not all; method: immunoSEQ multiplex PCR. The table has about 68,000 clones, about 85% seen once. This sample comprised CD4+ or CD8+ T cells sorted from blood, obtained in a trial of the OX40 agonist ivuxolimab. The receptors derive from an adult with an advanced solid tumor such as melanoma, head and neck, liver or kidney cancer.

This clone was seen a few times. In the same sample, other DNA sequences code for this CDR3. This CDR3 reads CASSLAENTEAFF. The CDR3 nucleotides read TGCGCCAGCAGCTTGGCAGAGAACACTGAAGCTTTCTTT. The rearrangement uses TRBV5-1 and TRBJ1-1; no clear D gene. Per germline, CDR1 SGHRS and CDR2 YFSETQ. The length of the CDR3 is 13 residues. The germline V and J ends were trimmed by 0 bases and 1 base, with 4 bases remaining between them.

This clone came up once. This sequence joins TRBV15 and TRBJ2-1; TRBD1 agrees at 10 bases. Germline assignment: CDR1 LNHNV and CDR2 YYDKDF (reference sequence). The CDR3 sequence is 15 residues long. J was trimmed by 8 bases and V by 8 bases; bases with no gene match: 12. CDR3 sequence (DNA): TGTGCCACCGCCGCGAAGACAGGGGGCGGCGATGAGCAGTTCTTC. Amino acids: CATAAKTGGGDEQFF.

This chain links TRBV11-1 with TRBJ2-5; either TRBD1 or TRBD2 may fit D (5 bases each). With 2 bases removed from V and 1 base from J, the gap between germline ends came to 14 bases. CDR1 is SGHAT and CDR2 is FQDESV in the germline V gene (reference sequence). The CDR3 runs 16 residues. The chain's CDR3 is CASSLWEAGTQETQYF. The CDR3 DNA reads as TGTGCCAGCAGCTTATGGGAAGCCGGGACCCAAGAGACCCAGTACTTC.

The chain couples TRBV7-2 to TRBJ2-5; 13 bases are a match to TRBD2. The V gene end was trimmed by 5 bases and the J gene end by 10 bases; junction bases not matched to a gene: 7. This CDR3 comprises 14 residues. The germline V gene has CDR1 SGHTA and CDR2 FQGNSA. CDR3 residues: CASSTLAGGVDQYF. The CDR3 DNA is TGTGCCAGCAGCACACTAGCGGGGGGGGTGGACCAGTACTTC.

The chain links TRBV5-1 to TRBJ2-1; D remains unclear. Germline V gene sequence: CDR1 SGHRS, CDR2 YFSETQ. The CDR3 runs 13 residues. Trimming took off 0 bases at V and 5 bases at J, with 6 bases between the two ends. CDR3 in amino acids: CASSLAMDNEQFF. CDR3 nucleotides: TGCGCCAGCAGCTTGGCCATGGACAATGAGCAGTTCTTC.

This sequence joins TRBV6-6 and TRBJ2-7, with no clear D. The germline V gene encodes CDR1 MNHNY and CDR2 SVGAGI (reference sequence). V was cut by 0 bases and J by 3 bases, with 12 bases left in between. This CDR3 region has 15 residues. The CDR3 here is CASSYSSLESYEQYF. The DNA of the CDR3 is TGTGCCAGCAGTTACTCTTCTCTGGAGAGCTACGAGCAGTACTTC.

The CDR3 nucleotides read TGTGCCAGCAGCCTTTACAGGGGGGGGAACACTGAAGCTTTCTTT. Translated, it gives CASSLYRGGNTEAFF. V and J are TRBV2 and TRBJ1-1; TRBD1 agrees at 8 bases. The germline CDR1 and CDR2 sequences are SNHLY and FYNNEI. The CDR3 covers 15 residues. V lost 6 bases to trimming and J lost 1 base; unmatched junction nucleotides: 7.

The rearrangement joins TRBV12-5 to TRBJ2-3; weak D call: TRBD1 (5 bases). The CDR3 covers 13 residues. CDR1 and CDR2 (germline): LGHNT, FRNRAP. With 4 bases removed from V and 5 bases from J, the gap between germline ends came to 10 bases. This CDR3 is CASGSFQGDTQYF. The CDR3, as DNA: TGTGCTAGTGGTTCATTCCAGGGAGATACGCAGTATTTT.

The V call is TRBV23-1, the J call TRBJ2-5; tentatively, D is TRBD1 or TRBD2 (5 bases each). TRBV23-1 is an ORF for which the function is uncertain. The CDR3 totals 14 residues. The V gene lost 8 bases and the J gene lost 2 bases, with 15 bases spanning the gap. CDR3 sequence: CASSSRGRQETQYF. CDR3 DNA sequence: TGCGCCAGCTCCTCTCGGGGCAGACAAGAGACCCAGTACTTC.

This CDR3 reads CASSRAGARGYEQYF. DNA for the CDR3: TGTGCCAGCAGCCGGGCAGGGGCCCGAGGCTACGAGCAGTACTTC. This chain connects TRBV27 to TRBJ2-7, with D perhaps TRBD1 (6 bases). The CDR3 runs to 15 residues. Germline CDR1 reads MNHEY; CDR2 reads SMNVEV (reference sequence). The V end lost 6 bases, the J end lost 3 bases, and 18 bases lay between the germline ends.

This chain connects TRBV27 to TRBJ1-2; D is possibly TRBD1 (5 bases). The germline V and J ends were trimmed by 6 bases and 4 bases, with 18 bases remaining between them. The CDR3 is made up of 15 amino acids. Germline CDR1 and CDR2: MNHEY and SMNVEV (reference sequence). The CDR3 here is CASSARGEGTYGYTF. The CDR3, as DNA: TGTGCCAGCAGCGCCCGGGGCGAGGGAACCTATGGCTACACCTTC.

The chain uses TRBV4-3 and TRBJ2-3; 7 bases are a match to TRBD2. With 1 base clipped from V and 2 bases from J, the junction kept 3 bases outside the gene matches. The germline V gene encodes CDR1 LGHNA and CDR2 YSLEER. The CDR3 has 15 residues. The CDR3 nucleotides are TGCGCCAGCAGCCAAGGGCGGGGGTTCACAGATACGCAGTATTTT. It specifies CASSQGRGFTDTQYF.

The chain uses TRBV4-3 and TRBJ2-3; maybe TRBD1 (6 bases). Germline lookup yields CDR1 LGHNA and CDR2 YSLEER. The CDR3 is made up of 15 amino acids. Trimming left V 5 bases short and J 1 base short, with 13 bases between. The CDR3 sequence: CASSVRDIGTDTQYF. CDR3 DNA sequence: TGCGCCAGCAGCGTACGGGACATCGGCACAGATACGCAGTATTTT.

This clone was detected only a few times. The V and J genes are TRBV10-1 and TRBJ1-1; a possible D gene is TRBD1 (6 bases). V was clipped by 0 bases and J by 1 base, with 9 bases between them. The germline CDR1 and CDR2 sequences are WNHNN and SYGVQD (reference sequence). This CDR3 comprises 15 residues. The CDR3 DNA is TGCGCCAGCAGTGAGTCGGACAGATGGAACACTGAAGCTTTCTTT. Its protein product is CASSESDRWNTEAFF.

The CDR3 region is CASQTPGQGDSDTQYF. CDR3 in DNA: TGTGCCAGCCAAACGCCGGGACAGGGGGATTCAGATACGCAGTATTTT. V is TRBV9 and J is TRBJ2-3; TRBD1 aligns across 11 bases. The CDR3 is 16 amino acids. Per germline, CDR1 SGDLS and CDR2 YYNGEE. V dropped 7 bases and J dropped 4; count of bases not matched to a gene: 11.

V usage is TRBV2 and J usage is TRBJ2-1; D call uncertain. Germline CDR1 SNHLY, CDR2 FYNNEI. The ends were cut back, 5 bases at V and 5 bases at J, with 13 bases in the middle. The CDR3 covers 14 residues. CDR3 in DNA: TGTGCCAGCAGTACACACCGAGGAGACAATGAGCAGTTCTTC. Translating gives CASSTHRGDNEQFF.

The rearrangement uses TRBV11-2 and TRBJ2-3, with TRBD1 identical over 9 bases. After removal of 5 bases from V and 5 bases from J, the junction contained 14 bases not matched to a gene. Germline V gene sequence: CDR1 SGHAT, CDR2 FQNNGV. This CDR3 is 17 amino acids long. The CDR3 sequence is CASSASTGGEGRDTQYF. The DNA of the CDR3 is TGTGCCAGCAGCGCCTCGACAGGGGGTGAGGGTCGAGATACGCAGTATTTT.